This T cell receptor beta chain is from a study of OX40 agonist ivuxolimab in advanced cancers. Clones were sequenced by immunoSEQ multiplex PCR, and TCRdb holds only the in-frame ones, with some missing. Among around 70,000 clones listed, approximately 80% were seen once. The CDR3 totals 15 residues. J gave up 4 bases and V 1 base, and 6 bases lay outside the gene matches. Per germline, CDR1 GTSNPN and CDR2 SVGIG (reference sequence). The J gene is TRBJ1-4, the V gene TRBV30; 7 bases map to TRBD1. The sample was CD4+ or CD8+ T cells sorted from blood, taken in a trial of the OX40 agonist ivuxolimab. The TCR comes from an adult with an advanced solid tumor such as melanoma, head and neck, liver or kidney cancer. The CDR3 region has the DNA TGTGCCTGGAGTGCCCGGACAGGAAGTAATGAAAAACTGTTTTTT. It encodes CAWSARTGSNEKLFF.